This entry concerns a single TCR beta chain. Its antigen remains unknown. At one end the junction does not follow the germline gene, possibly because of a read error. The authors ran a second PCR of 7 to 11 cycles using a sample-barcoded 5' primer and a J-beta primer mix. TCRdb used MiXCR to reprocess the 5' RACE reads, holding one entry per CDR3 protein. The data contain 500,000 to 700,000 distinct CDR3 sequences, approximately 30% of them seen just once; the ten biggest clones take up 15% to 18%. The source of the sample is a study of blood T cells in healthy people across ages. Germline CDR1 is SGHAT and CDR2 is FQNNGV. The CDR3 loop spans 16 amino acids. Study-wide results and caveats: The CMV status of each donor remained undetermined, and this could have confounded shifts in expanded clonotypes.

The sequence came from an elderly woman in good health. This chain connects TRBV11-2 to TRBJ2-5; D perhaps matches TRBD1 (5 bases). The sequenced material came from blood. The CDR3 coding sequence is TGTGCCAGCAGCTTATTTTCCGACAGTTCATCAGAGACCCAGTACTTT. Translated, it gives CASSLFSDSSSETQYF.